This T cell receptor (beta chain) was obtained from a study of cytomegalovirus exposure and HLA in healthy donors. The PCR ran on 60 Vbeta and 13 Jbeta primers. Some clones are missing from TCRdb's copy, which holds only in-frame ones; the method was immunoSEQ multiplex PCR. The listing contains approximately 190,000 clones. Unmatched junction bases numbered 7, after V lost 6 bases and J lost 8 bases. Germline CDR1 reads ENHRY; CDR2 reads SYGVKD. CDR3 length: 12 amino acids. Sequencing was done on a sample of PBMCs. This chain links TRBV10-3 with TRBJ2-7; 7 nucleotides agree with TRBD1. The TCR sequence derives from a boy aged 10-17 years in good health and CMV-seronegative. The CDR3 sequence: CAISETGSQQYF. CDR3 coding DNA: TGTGCCATCAGCGAGACAGGGTCCCAGCAGTACTTC.